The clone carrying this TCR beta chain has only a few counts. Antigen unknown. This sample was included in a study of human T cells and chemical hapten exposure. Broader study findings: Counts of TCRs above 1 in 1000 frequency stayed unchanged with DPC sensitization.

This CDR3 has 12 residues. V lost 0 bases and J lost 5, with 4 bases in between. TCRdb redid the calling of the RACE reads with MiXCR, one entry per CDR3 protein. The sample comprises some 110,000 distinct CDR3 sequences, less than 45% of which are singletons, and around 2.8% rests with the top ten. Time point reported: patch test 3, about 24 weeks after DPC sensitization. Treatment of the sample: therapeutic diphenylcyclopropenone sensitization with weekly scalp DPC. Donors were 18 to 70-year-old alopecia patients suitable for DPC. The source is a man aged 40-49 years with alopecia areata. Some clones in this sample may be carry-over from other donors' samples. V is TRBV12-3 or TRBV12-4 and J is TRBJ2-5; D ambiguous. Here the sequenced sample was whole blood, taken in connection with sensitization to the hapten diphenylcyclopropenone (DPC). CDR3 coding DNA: TGTGCCAGCAGTTTAGCGAAGGAGACCCAGTACTTC. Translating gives CASSLAKETQYF.